A selection of T cell receptor beta chains follows, all from one sample in a study of CD8+CD57+ T cells in acquired aplastic anemia. TCRdb processed the reads anew with MiXCR; each CDR3 protein has one entry. Among some 82,000 distinct CDR3 sequences, 40% to 55% were seen once, and the ten largest hold approximately 62%. Specimen: sorted CD4+, CD8+, or CD8+CD57+ T cells (not recorded which) from PBMCs. The source is a human donor in good health, serving as a control. CDR3s include the opening cysteine and the closing phenylalanine or tryptophan. D genes are given only for firm matches. Size is omitted from some rows. Given values are once, few, many or a class for expanded clones.

d_gene: .
abundance: many
v_gene: TRBV29-1
j_gene: TRBJ2-1
CDR3nt: TGCAGCGTTGACGGGTCTTCAGGCTACAATGAGCAGTTCTTC
CDR3aa: CSVDGSSGYNEQFF

d_gene: .
abundance: .
v_gene: TRBV20-1
j_gene: TRBJ2-1
CDR3nt: TGCAGTGCTAAATTTACGGGGGCCTACAATGAGCAGTTCTTC
CDR3aa: CSAKFTGAYNEQFF

d_gene: .
abundance: .
v_gene: TRBV4-2
j_gene: TRBJ1-5
CDR3nt: TGTGCCAGCAGCCTCGAACAGGGTCCTCAGCCCCAGCATTTT
CDR3aa: CASSLEQGPQPQHF

d_gene: .
abundance: .
v_gene: TRBV11-2
j_gene: TRBJ2-3
CDR3nt: TGTGCCAGCAGGGCCGGCGGGGGCCCCACAGATACGCAGTATTTT
CDR3aa: CASRAGGGPTDTQYF

d_gene: TRBD1
abundance: .
v_gene: TRBV29-1
j_gene: TRBJ2-7
CDR3nt: TGCAGCGTTGGGAGGCCAGGGGGCTACGAGCAGTACTTC
CDR3aa: CSVGRPGGYEQYF

d_gene: .
abundance: many
v_gene: TRBV5-1
j_gene: TRBJ2-3
CDR3nt: TGCGCCAGCAGCTTGCACGGCCGTATTAGCACAGATACGCAGTATTTT
CDR3aa: CASSLHGRISTDTQYF

d_gene: TRBD2
abundance: .
v_gene: TRBV2
j_gene: TRBJ2-1
CDR3nt: TGTGCCAGCAGCGTAGTGGGGACTAGTCTAGATGAGCAGTTCTTC
CDR3aa: CASSVVGTSLDEQFF

d_gene: .
abundance: .
v_gene: TRBV5-5
j_gene: TRBJ1-1
CDR3nt: TGTGTCAGCAGCTTGGATCAGGTGTTGTATGAAGCTTTCTTT
CDR3aa: CVSSLDQVLYEAFF

d_gene: .
abundance: .
v_gene: TRBV29-1
j_gene: TRBJ1-1
CDR3nt: TGCAGCGCCTTGGGGGGGAGGGATGAAGCTTTCTTT
CDR3aa: CSALGGRDEAFF

d_gene: .
abundance: .
v_gene: TRBV25-1
j_gene: TRBJ2-7
CDR3nt: TGTGCCAGCAGTGAATTGGAGATATACGAGCAGTACTTC
CDR3aa: CASSELEIYEQYF

d_gene: TRBD1
abundance: .
v_gene: TRBV6-5
j_gene: TRBJ1-2
CDR3nt: TGTGCCAGCAGTTACCAACAGGGGGCCTGGGGCTACACCTTC
CDR3aa: CASSYQQGAWGYTF

d_gene: TRBD1
abundance: many
v_gene: TRBV25-1
j_gene: TRBJ2-3
CDR3nt: TGTGCCAGCAAGTCGGGACAGGGTCTTACAGATACGCAGTATTTT
CDR3aa: CASKSGQGLTDTQYF

d_gene: .
abundance: .
v_gene: TRBV5-5
j_gene: TRBJ1-5
CDR3nt: TGTGCCAGCAGCTTGGGCAGGGCAGCTCAGCCCCAGCATTTT
CDR3aa: CASSLGRAAQPQHF

d_gene: .
abundance: few
v_gene: TRBV7-9
j_gene: TRBJ1-4
CDR3nt: TGTGCCAGCAACCAGCGGAAGGGACGGCTCAATGAAAAACTGTTTTTT
CDR3aa: CASNQRKGRLNEKLFF

d_gene: TRBD1
abundance: few
v_gene: TRBV6-1
j_gene: TRBJ1-5
CDR3nt: TGTGCCAGCGGGACAGGGTATCAGCCCCAGCATTTT
CDR3aa: CASGTGYQPQHF

d_gene: .
abundance: .
v_gene: TRBV15
j_gene: TRBJ2-3
CDR3nt: TGTGCCACCAGCAGAGTGGACTCTAGCACAGATACGCAGTATTTT
CDR3aa: CATSRVDSSTDTQYF

d_gene: .
abundance: .
v_gene: TRBV10-3
j_gene: TRBJ1-2
CDR3nt: TGTGCCATCAGTGAGAATGTCAGAGAATATGGCTACACCTTC
CDR3aa: CAISENVREYGYTF

d_gene: TRBD1
abundance: .
v_gene: TRBV20-1
j_gene: TRBJ1-1
CDR3nt: TGCAGTGCTAGGGCCGGGACAGGGACTAGGTTCACTGAAGCTTTCTTT
CDR3aa: CSARAGTGTRFTEAFF

d_gene: .
abundance: few
v_gene: TRBV7-7
j_gene: TRBJ2-3
CDR3nt: TGTGCCAGCAGCCGCGACCGCACAGATACGCAGTATTTT
CDR3aa: CASSRDRTDTQYF

d_gene: TRBD2
abundance: .
v_gene: TRBV9
j_gene: TRBJ2-2
CDR3nt: TGTGCCAGCAGCGGGGAGGGTGGACCAAACACCGGGGAGCTGTTTTTT
CDR3aa: CASSGEGGPNTGELFF

d_gene: TRBD1
abundance: many
v_gene: TRBV9
j_gene: TRBJ1-3
CDR3nt: TGTGCCAGCAGCAACGGACAGGGGGACGGAAACACCATATATTTT
CDR3aa: CASSNGQGDGNTIYF

d_gene: .
abundance: .
v_gene: TRBV2
j_gene: TRBJ2-2
CDR3nt: TGTGCCAGCAGGTTTGGACTTCCCTCCGGGGAGCTGTTTTTT
CDR3aa: CASRFGLPSGELFF

d_gene: .
abundance: .
v_gene: TRBV27
j_gene: TRBJ1-6
CDR3nt: TGTGCCAGCAGTCCTAGAAATTCACCCCTCCACTTT
CDR3aa: CASSPRNSPLHF

d_gene: .
abundance: .
v_gene: TRBV9
j_gene: TRBJ2-2
CDR3nt: TGTGCCAGCAGCGTTGGAGGGGGCATCGGGGAGCTGTTTTTT
CDR3aa: CASSVGGGIGELFF

d_gene: TRBD1
abundance: many
v_gene: TRBV20-1
j_gene: TRBJ1-1
CDR3nt: TGCAGTGCTAGAGATCTTGAGACAGGGGACACTGAAGCTTTCTTT
CDR3aa: CSARDLETGDTEAFF

d_gene: TRBD1
abundance: .
v_gene: TRBV10-3
j_gene: TRBJ1-1
CDR3nt: TGTGCCATCGGCCGCGACAGGGAAGCTACTGAAGCTTTCTTT
CDR3aa: CAIGRDREATEAFF

d_gene: TRBD1
abundance: .
v_gene: TRBV7-2
j_gene: TRBJ1-6
CDR3nt: TGTGCCAGCAGCTCGACAGGGCGGGGGAATTCACCCCTCCACTTT
CDR3aa: CASSSTGRGNSPLHF

d_gene: .
abundance: .
v_gene: TRBV4-1
j_gene: TRBJ1-3
CDR3nt: TGCGCCAGCAGCCAAGACGCCAGGGGAAAAGGAAACACCATATATTTT
CDR3aa: CASSQDARGKGNTIYF

d_gene: .
abundance: .
v_gene: TRBV4-2
j_gene: TRBJ1-2
CDR3nt: TGTGCCAGCAGCCAAGATCCGGAGCGGTTGAAGGGCTACACCTTC
CDR3aa: CASSQDPERLKGYTF

d_gene: TRBD1
abundance: .
v_gene: TRBV9
j_gene: TRBJ2-1
CDR3nt: TGTGCCAGCAGCGGACAGGGGAGCTCCTACAATGAGCAGTTCTTC
CDR3aa: CASSGQGSSYNEQFF

d_gene: .
abundance: many
v_gene: TRBV7-9
j_gene: TRBJ2-7
CDR3nt: TGTGCCAGCAGTGAAGTTTACTACGAGCAGTACTTC
CDR3aa: CASSEVYYEQYF

d_gene: TRBD1
abundance: few
v_gene: TRBV29-1
j_gene: TRBJ2-7
CDR3nt: TGCAGCGTTACCCTCCGACAGGGTGGGAACGAGCAGTACTTC
CDR3aa: CSVTLRQGGNEQYF

d_gene: .
abundance: many
v_gene: TRBV19
j_gene: TRBJ2-6
CDR3nt: TGTGCCAGTAGTATATATTTGGATACCGGGGCCAACGTCCTGACTTTC
CDR3aa: CASSIYLDTGANVLTF

d_gene: .
abundance: many
v_gene: TRBV4-1
j_gene: TRBJ2-1
CDR3nt: TGCGCCAGCAGCCAAGTAATGGCTAGCTCCTACAATGAGCAGTTCTTC
CDR3aa: CASSQVMASSYNEQFF

d_gene: TRBD2
abundance: .
v_gene: TRBV15
j_gene: TRBJ2-5
CDR3nt: TGTGCCACCAGCAGAGCCCTAGCGGGGGCGGCGGAGACCCAGTACTTC
CDR3aa: CATSRALAGAAETQYF

d_gene: .
abundance: once
v_gene: TRBV10-3
j_gene: TRBJ1-5
CDR3nt: TGTGCCATCGGCAGAGAACCTAGCAATCAGCCCCAGCATTTT
CDR3aa: CAIGREPSNQPQHF

d_gene: .
abundance: .
v_gene: TRBV12-3/TRBV12-4
j_gene: TRBJ1-2
CDR3nt: TGTGCCAGCAGGACGGGTATCAATGGCTACACCTTC
CDR3aa: CASRTGINGYTF

d_gene: .
abundance: many
v_gene: TRBV19
j_gene: TRBJ1-1
CDR3nt: TGTGCCAGTAGCCTTCTCCTATGGGGGAGCACTGAAGCTTTCTTT
CDR3aa: CASSLLLWGSTEAFF

d_gene: .
abundance: .
v_gene: TRBV19
j_gene: TRBJ1-5
CDR3nt: TGTGCCAGTAGTATTCCCAGGTTGGCTCAGCCCCAGCATTTT
CDR3aa: CASSIPRLAQPQHF

d_gene: .
abundance: .
v_gene: TRBV9
j_gene: TRBJ2-5
CDR3nt: TGTGCCAGCAGCGTAGGAGGGACACAGGGAGAGACCCAGTACTTC
CDR3aa: CASSVGGTQGETQYF

d_gene: .
abundance: .
v_gene: TRBV15
j_gene: TRBJ1-3
CDR3nt: TGTGCCAGCAGCCAAGAGCTGGTCAACTCTGGAAACACCATATATTTT
CDR3aa: CASSQELVNSGNTIYF

d_gene: .
abundance: few
v_gene: TRBV11-3
j_gene: TRBJ2-1
CDR3nt: TGTGCCAGCGAGGGGGCGGGAGAGTTCCAGTTCTTC
CDR3aa: CASEGAGEFQFF

d_gene: .
abundance: many
v_gene: TRBV20-1
j_gene: TRBJ1-3
CDR3nt: TGCAGTGCTAGGGCCCCGGTAGGGGGCACCATATATTTT
CDR3aa: CSARAPVGGTIYF

d_gene: TRBD1
abundance: .
v_gene: TRBV9
j_gene: TRBJ2-7
CDR3nt: TGTGCCAGCAGCGTAGGGGGGGACAGGAGGACCTACGAGCAGTACTTC
CDR3aa: CASSVGGDRRTYEQYF

d_gene: .
abundance: many
v_gene: TRBV7-6
j_gene: TRBJ2-3
CDR3nt: TGTGCCAGCAGCTGGGGGCAGGGCACAGATACGCAGTATTTT
CDR3aa: CASSWGQGTDTQYF

d_gene: .
abundance: few
v_gene: TRBV25-1
j_gene: TRBJ2-3
CDR3nt: TGTGCCAGCAGTTTTGGGGGGGCCCCGCATACGCAGTATTTT
CDR3aa: CASSFGGAPHTQYF

d_gene: .
abundance: .
v_gene: TRBV9
j_gene: TRBJ1-2
CDR3nt: TGTGCCAGCAGCGTAGGCTCAGGATCTAACTATGGCTACACCTTC
CDR3aa: CASSVGSGSNYGYTF

d_gene: .
abundance: few
v_gene: TRBV15
j_gene: TRBJ1-6
CDR3nt: TGTGCCACCAGTGGAAGGGACATTTATTCACCCCTCCACTTT
CDR3aa: CATSGRDIYSPLHF

d_gene: TRBD2
abundance: .
v_gene: TRBV29-1
j_gene: TRBJ2-3
CDR3nt: TGCAGCGTGGACACCCTGGGAGGGGCCGGTCAAGATACGCAGTATTTT
CDR3aa: CSVDTLGGAGQDTQYF

d_gene: .
abundance: many
v_gene: TRBV12-3/TRBV12-4
j_gene: TRBJ1-1
CDR3nt: TGTGCCAGCAGTGGACAGACAACTGAAGCTTTCTTT
CDR3aa: CASSGQTTEAFF

d_gene: .
abundance: many
v_gene: TRBV7-9
j_gene: TRBJ1-1
CDR3nt: TGTGCCAGCAGGCCGGGGGGGGCCACTGAAGCTTTCTTT
CDR3aa: CASRPGGATEAFF

d_gene: TRBD2
abundance: .
v_gene: TRBV4-3
j_gene: TRBJ2-7
CDR3nt: TGCGCCAGCAGCCAAGAGCGGGGGGGCGCCTACGAGCAGTACTTC
CDR3aa: CASSQERGGAYEQYF

d_gene: TRBD1
abundance: .
v_gene: TRBV4-2
j_gene: TRBJ1-5
CDR3nt: TGTGCCAGCAGCCAAGGTGGGGGGACAGGGGACCAGCCCCAGCATTTT
CDR3aa: CASSQGGGTGDQPQHF